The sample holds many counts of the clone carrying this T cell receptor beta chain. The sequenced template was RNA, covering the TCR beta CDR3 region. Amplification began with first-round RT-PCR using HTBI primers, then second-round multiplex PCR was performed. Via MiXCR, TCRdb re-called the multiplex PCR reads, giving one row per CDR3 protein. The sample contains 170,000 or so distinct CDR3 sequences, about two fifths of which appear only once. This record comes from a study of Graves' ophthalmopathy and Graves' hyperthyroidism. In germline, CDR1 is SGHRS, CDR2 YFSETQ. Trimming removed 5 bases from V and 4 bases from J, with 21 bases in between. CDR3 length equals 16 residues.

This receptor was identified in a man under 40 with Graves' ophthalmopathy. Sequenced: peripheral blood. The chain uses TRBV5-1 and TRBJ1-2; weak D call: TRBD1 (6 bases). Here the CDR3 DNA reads TGCGCCAGCAGGGCCCCGGCCCAGGACAGCCTCTATGGCTACACCTTC. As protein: CASRAPAQDSLYGYTF. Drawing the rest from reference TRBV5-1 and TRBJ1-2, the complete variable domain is KAGVTQTPRYLIKTRGQQVTLSCSPISGHRSVSWYQQTPGQGLQFLFEYFSETQRNKGNFPGRFSGRQFSNSRSEMNVSTLELGDSALYLCASRAPAQDSLYGYTFGSGTRLTVV.